This TCR beta chain was identified during a study of OX40 agonist ivuxolimab in advanced cancers. As for the study in general: Hepatocellular carcinoma, melanoma, renal cell or head and neck cancer was diagnosed in the dose-escalation patients. Study conclusions and caveats: Clonal expansion in partial responders at 0.1-3.0 mg/kg ranked among the lowest.

Notes on this clone: Its antigen is unknown.

Germline CDR1 SGHKS, CDR2 YYEKEE (reference sequence). Trimming took 4 bases from V and 4 from J; bases not matched to a gene: 6. The length of the CDR3 is 14 residues. The table came from immunoSEQ multiplex PCR; TCRdb's copy has only in-frame clones and leaves some out. The sample lists tens of thousands of clones; 75% to 85% were seen once. This material consisted of CD4+ or CD8+ T cells sorted from blood, taken in a trial of the OX40 agonist ivuxolimab. This chain connects TRBV5-5 to TRBJ2-7; 9 positions match TRBD1. The sequence was collected from an adult with an advanced solid tumor such as melanoma, head and neck, liver or kidney cancer. Written as DNA, the CDR3 is TGTGCCAGCAGCATGGGACAGGGAGATTACGAGCAGTACTTC. Translating gives CASSMGQGDYEQYF.